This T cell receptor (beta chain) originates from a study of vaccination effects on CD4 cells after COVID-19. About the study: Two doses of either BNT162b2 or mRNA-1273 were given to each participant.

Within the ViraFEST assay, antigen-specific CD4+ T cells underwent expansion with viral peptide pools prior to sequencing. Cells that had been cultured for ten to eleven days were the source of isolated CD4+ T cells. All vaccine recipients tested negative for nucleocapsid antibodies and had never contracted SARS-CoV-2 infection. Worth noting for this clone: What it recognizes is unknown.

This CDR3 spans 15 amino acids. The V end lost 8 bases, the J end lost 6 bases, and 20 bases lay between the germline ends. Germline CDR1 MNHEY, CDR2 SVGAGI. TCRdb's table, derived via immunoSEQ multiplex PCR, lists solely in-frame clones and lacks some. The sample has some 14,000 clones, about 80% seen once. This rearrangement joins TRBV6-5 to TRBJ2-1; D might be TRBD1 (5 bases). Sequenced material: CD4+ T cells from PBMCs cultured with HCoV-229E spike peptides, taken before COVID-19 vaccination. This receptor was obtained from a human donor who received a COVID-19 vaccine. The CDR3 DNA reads TGTGCCAGCGAAAGGACATCAAGGGTCTCCAATGAGCAGTTCTTC. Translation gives CASERTSRVSNEQFF.